The 27 T cell receptor beta chains reported below all come from one sample, sequenced in a study of human T cells and chemical hapten exposure. In TCRdb, the RACE reads were re-called with MiXCR into one record per CDR3 protein. The sample consists of around 120,000 distinct CDR3 sequences, roughly 15% of them appearing once. Time point denoted: patch test 1, 2 weeks after DPC sensitization. The treatment is: therapeutic diphenylcyclopropenone sensitization with weekly scalp DPC. Sequenced here: whole blood, sampled in connection with sensitization to the hapten diphenylcyclopropenone (DPC). Every receptor here comes from a man aged 18 to 29 with alopecia areata. Some clones in this sample may be carry-over from other donors' samples.

Only a few counts were recorded for this clonotype. This chain joins TRBV7-2 and TRBJ2-7; D is uncertain. The CDR3 totals 15 residues. V was shortened by 1 base and J by 0 bases, with 10 bases between the two germline ends. Germline V lookup: CDR1 SGHTA, CDR2 FQGNSA. CDR3 in DNA: TGTGCCAGCAGCTTAGGGATAAGTATCTCCTACGAGCAGTACTTC. It is translated as CASSLGISISYEQYF.

The chain is built from TRBV7-9 and TRBJ2-5; perhaps TRBD2 as D (5 bases). V shed 7 bases and J shed 0 bases, with 9 bases lying between them. CDR1 and CDR2 (germline): SEHNR, FQNEAQ (reference sequence). The CDR3 runs 13 residues. The CDR3 DNA follows: TGTGCCAGCAAGAGCGGCGACCAAGAGACCCAGTACTTC. Residues: CASKSGDQETQYF.

This clonotype was detected a few times. The rearrangement uses TRBV2 and TRBJ2-3; perhaps TRBD1 as D (6 bases). Germline values: CDR1 SNHLY, CDR2 FYNNEI. The CDR3 is 14 amino acids. V was trimmed by 6 bases and J by 0 bases, leaving 10 bases between them. CDR3: CASRDRASTDTQYF. CDR3 nucleotide sequence: TGTGCCAGCAGGGACAGAGCTAGCACAGATACGCAGTATTTT.

This clonotype has a handful of counts. Written as DNA, the CDR3 is TGTGCCACAGGAGAAGTGGCCAGGGGCACAGATACGCAGTATTTT. As protein: CATGEVARGTDTQYF. The chain is built from TRBV6-6 and TRBJ2-3; TRBD1 might be the D (5 bases). The CDR3 is 15 amino acids. The germline gives CDR1 MNHNY, CDR2 SVGAGI (reference sequence). V was shortened by 10 bases and J by 1 base, with 18 bases between the two germline ends.

In its sample, this clonotype was seen a few times. The chain uses TRBV24-1 and TRBJ2-1, with 10 bases that match TRBD2. The germline gives CDR1 KGHDR, CDR2 SFDVKD. The CDR3 loop spans 20 amino acids. J gave up 0 bases and V 6 bases, and 16 bases lay outside the gene matches. This chain's CDR3 is CATSPSWVAGGHLSYNEQFF. CDR3 DNA: TGTGCCACCAGTCCCTCCTGGGTAGCGGGGGGCCACCTCTCCTACAATGAGCAGTTCTTC.

This clonotype was detected ten times or more. The CDR3 DNA reads TGTGCCAGCAGTTTTGCTGGCACCGGGGAGCTGTTTTTT. Its protein product is CASSFAGTGELFF. The J gene is TRBJ2-2, the V gene TRBV12-3 or TRBV12-4; D call uncertain. The CDR3 spans 13 residues. Trimming took off 3 bases at V and 4 bases at J, with 6 bases between the two ends.

J is TRBJ2-5 and V is TRBV9, with 8 nucleotides matching TRBD1. The CDR3 spans 13 residues. Trimming at V came to 3 bases and at J to 7 bases, leaving 5 bases not matched to a gene. CDR1 is SGDLS, CDR2 YYNGEE, per germline. The CDR3 DNA reads TGTGCCAGCAGCGAGCAGGGGGCCGGGACCCAGTACTTC. Its translation is CASSEQGAGTQYF.

The chain joins TRBV12-3 or TRBV12-4 to TRBJ2-3; TRBD2 is a possible D gene (6 bases). The length of the CDR3 is 14 residues. The V end lost 2 bases, the J end lost 3 bases, and 9 bases lay between the germline ends. CDR3 bases: TGTGCCAGCAGTTTACGGGGGAGGACAGATACGCAGTATTTT. Protein sequence: CASSLRGRTDTQYF.

This clonotype was seen repeatedly, ten times or more. A read error may account for a junction end that differs from germline. The rearrangement joins TRBV20-1 to TRBJ2-3; 10 nucleotides align to TRBD1. Germline CDR1 reads DFQATT; CDR2 reads SNEGSKA (reference sequence). The CDR3 totals 15 residues. CDR3 sequence reads: CSARAGTGVTDTQYF. The CDR3 DNA is TGCAGTGCGAGAGCCGGGACAGGGGTCACAGATACGCAGTATTTT.

V usage is TRBV7-9 and J usage is TRBJ2-6; D ambiguous. The CDR3 length is 15 residues. Trimming cost V 4 bases and J 1 base, with 8 bases left between them. CDR1 is SEHNR and CDR2 is FQNEAQ in the germline V gene (reference sequence). The CDR3 loop reads CASSSPGSGANVLTF. Written as DNA, the CDR3 is TGTGCCAGCAGCTCTCCCGGATCTGGGGCCAACGTCCTGACTTTC.

This clonotype has more than one count but fewer than ten. The chain carries TRBV15 and TRBJ2-1, with TRBD2 identical over 10 bases. Germline CDR1 reads LNHNV; CDR2 reads YYDKDF (reference sequence). Germline trimming cut 0 bases from V and 10 bases from J; bases unmatched to any gene: 9. This CDR3 contains 16 residues. CDR3 amino acids: CATSRDHLAGALEQFF. The CDR3, as DNA: TGTGCCACCAGCAGAGATCATCTAGCGGGGGCCCTAGAGCAGTTCTTC.

This clonotype appeared a few times. V and J are TRBV19 and TRBJ1-2; perhaps TRBD1 as D (5 bases). This CDR3 has 15 residues. Trimming pared 4 bases from V and 4 bases from J, leaving 16 bases between. Germline values: CDR1 LNHDA, CDR2 SQIVND (reference sequence). The CDR3 DNA reads as TGTGCCAGTAGTACCTTGGTGGCAGGGACCTATGGCTACACCTTC. It yields the protein CASSTLVAGTYGYTF.

The genes are TRBV11-3 and TRBJ2-1, with 12 bases lining up with TRBD2. CDR3 length: 17 residues. CDR1 is SGHNT, CDR2 YENEEA, per germline. J gave up 11 bases and V 2 bases, and 13 bases lay outside the gene matches. Here the CDR3 reads CASSLSQPGLAGLKQFF. CDR3 nucleotide sequence: TGTGCCAGCAGCTTATCCCAACCGGGACTAGCGGGCCTCAAGCAGTTCTTC.

V usage is TRBV7-9 and J usage is TRBJ2-3; 11 bases line up with TRBD1. V trimming: 5 bases; J trimming: 3 bases; junction bases outside the gene matches: 7. CDR1 SEHNR and CDR2 FQNEAQ come from the germline V gene (reference sequence). This CDR3 contains 16 residues. CDR3 DNA sequence: TGTGCCAGCAGCCTGGGGACAGGGGGTCGGACAGATACGCAGTATTTT. Protein: CASSLGTGGRTDTQYF.

This clonotype was detected only a few times. The chain carries TRBV5-6 and TRBJ1-1; the D gene is possibly TRBD1 (5 bases). CDR3 length: 14 amino acids. The ends were cut back, 2 bases at V and 5 bases at J, with 13 bases in the middle. CDR1 and CDR2 (germline): SGHDT, YYEEEE. The CDR3 bases are TGTGCCAGCAGCTTACAGGTAGTTATGACTGAAGCTTTCTTT. Translated, it gives CASSLQVVMTEAFF.

The sample holds a few counts of this clonotype. The CDR3 protein is CASSLGTPSYEQYF. The CDR3 bases are TGTGCCAGCTCTCTCGGGACTCCGTCCTACGAGCAGTACTTC. This chain joins TRBV28 and TRBJ2-7, with D maybe TRBD2 (6 bases). Germline assignment: CDR1 MDHEN and CDR2 SYDVKM. With 8 bases removed from V and 1 base from J, the gap between germline ends came to 15 bases. This CDR3 has 14 amino acids. Variable domain in full (rest from reference TRBV28 and TRBJ2-7): DVKVTQSSRYLVKRTGEKVFLECVQDMDHENMFWYRQDPGLGLRLIYFSYDVKMKEKGDIPEGYSVSREKKERFSLILESASTNQTSMYLCASSLGTPSYEQYFGPGTRLTVT.

This clonotype has a handful of counts. The chain carries TRBV11-2 and TRBJ2-3; D remains ambiguous. This CDR3 has 12 residues. Germline V gene lookup returns CDR1 SGHAT and CDR2 FQNNGV. With 6 bases removed from V and 5 bases from J, the gap between germline ends came to 9 bases. CDR3 sequence (DNA): TGTGCCAGCAGTCGAATAGGAGATACGCAGTATTTT. Protein: CASSRIGDTQYF.

This clonotype was seen repeatedly, ten times or more. The chain joins TRBV27 to TRBJ1-1; D is perhaps TRBD1 (5 bases). Trimming took off 4 bases at V and 1 base at J, with 13 bases between the two ends. Germline V gene lookup returns CDR1 MNHEY and CDR2 SMNVEV (reference sequence). The CDR3 is 15 amino acids. This CDR3 reads CASSSFDSPNTEAFF. In DNA, the CDR3 is TGTGCCAGCAGTTCGTTTGACAGCCCGAACACTGAAGCTTTCTTT.

This clonotype was counted between two and nine times. J is TRBJ2-1 and V is TRBV9; D call uncertain. The CDR3 extends over 14 amino acids. CDR1 and CDR2 from the germline V gene are SGDLS and YYNGEE. V lost 0 bases and J 5 bases, leaving 9 bases between the germline ends. CDR3 amino acids: CASSVVGFDNEQFF. CDR3 nucleotide sequence: TGTGCCAGCAGCGTAGTTGGTTTCGACAATGAGCAGTTCTTC.

This clonotype was picked up a small number of times. This sequence joins TRBV9 and TRBJ1-2; TRBD1 agrees at 7 bases. The CDR3 totals 14 residues. CDR1 and CDR2 from the germline V gene are SGDLS and YYNGEE. Germline trimming cut 6 bases from V and 3 bases from J; bases unmatched to any gene: 8. CDR3 in DNA: TGTGCCAGCACAGGGGGGACGCTCCACTATGGCTACACCTTC. Translation gives CASTGGTLHYGYTF.

In this sample, this clonotype turned up a few times. This chain joins TRBV20-1 and TRBJ2-5; D remains ambiguous. Per germline, CDR1 DFQATT and CDR2 SNEGSKA (reference sequence). V was shortened by 7 bases and J by 7 bases, with 4 bases between the two germline ends. This CDR3 has 8 amino acids. The CDR3 sequence: CSGGTQYF. The CDR3, as DNA: TGCAGTGGTGGGACCCAGTACTTC.

V and J are TRBV7-6 and TRBJ2-1; TRBD2 aligns across 8 bases. Germline V gene lookup returns CDR1 SGHVS and CDR2 FNYEAQ. The CDR3 has 16 amino acids. The V gene end was trimmed by 1 base and the J gene end by 2 bases; junction bases not matched to a gene: 4. The CDR3 region is CASSLEAGGTYNEQFF. DNA for the CDR3: TGTGCCAGCAGCTTAGAGGCGGGGGGCACCTACAATGAGCAGTTCTTC.

This sequence joins TRBV5-1 and TRBJ1-1; 8 nucleotides line up with TRBD1. The CDR3 has 12 amino acids. Germline assignment: CDR1 SGHRS and CDR2 YFSETQ. Trimming took 4 bases from V and 8 from J; bases not matched to a gene: 4. DNA for the CDR3: TGCGCCAGCAGCCAGGACAGGGCCGAAGCTTTCTTT. This codes for CASSQDRAEAFF.

This clonotype was detected a few times. This sequence joins TRBV7-8 and TRBJ1-2, with D possibly matching TRBD1 (6 bases). V was trimmed by 10 bases and J by 3 bases, leaving 18 bases between them. The CDR3 runs to 14 residues. Germline V CDR1 and CDR2: SGHVS, FQNEAQ. The CDR3 DNA is TGTGCCACCTCCCAGGTGGAGGGGGACTATGGCTACACCTTC. As protein: CATSQVEGDYGYTF.

This clonotype was picked up a small number of times. The genes are TRBV4-1 and TRBJ1-1, with unresolved D. The germline V and J ends were trimmed by 2 bases and 4 bases, with 11 bases remaining between them. CDR1 and CDR2 (germline): MGHRA, YSYEKL. The CDR3 runs 14 residues. The DNA for the CDR3 is TGCGCCAGCAGCCAACGGGCCACTCTCACTGAAGCTTTCTTT. Amino acids: CASSQRATLTEAFF.

The rearrangement uses TRBV29-1 and TRBJ1-4, with TRBD1 identical over 7 bases. After removal of 8 bases from V and 5 bases from J, the junction contained 8 bases not matched to a gene. Germline-derived CDR1 and CDR2 are SQVTM and ANQGSEA. CDR3 length: 13 residues. CDR3 in DNA: TGCAGCATTGGGACAGCAGTAAATGAAAAACTGTTTTTT. Translation gives CSIGTAVNEKLFF.

This clonotype has a count of ten or more. This chain uses TRBV27 with TRBJ2-5; D is ambiguous. The germline gives CDR1 MNHEY, CDR2 SMNVEV (reference sequence). Trimming left V 6 bases short and J 0 bases short, with 11 bases between. This CDR3 has 14 residues. The CDR3 DNA follows: TGTGCCAGCAGGGCCAACGGGTACCAAGAGACCCAGTACTTC. Translating it yields CASRANGYQETQYF.